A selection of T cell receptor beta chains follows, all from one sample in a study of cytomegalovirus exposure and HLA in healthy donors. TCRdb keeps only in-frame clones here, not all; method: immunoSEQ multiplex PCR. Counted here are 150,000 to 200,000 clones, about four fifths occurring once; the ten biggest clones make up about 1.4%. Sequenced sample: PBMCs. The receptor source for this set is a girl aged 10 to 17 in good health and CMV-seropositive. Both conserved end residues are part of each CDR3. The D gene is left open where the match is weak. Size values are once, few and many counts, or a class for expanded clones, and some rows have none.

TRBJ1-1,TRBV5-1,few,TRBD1,CASSLDRGTEAFF,TGCGCCAGCAGCTTGGACAGGGGCACTGAAGCTTTCTTT
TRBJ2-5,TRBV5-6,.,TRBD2,CASSPRLGAGVQETQYF,TGTGCCAGCAGCCCAAGACTTGGAGCGGGGGTCCAAGAGACCCAGTACTTC
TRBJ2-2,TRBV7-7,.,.,CASSPLRGNTGELFF,TGTGCTAGCAGCCCTCTAAGGGGAAACACCGGGGAGCTGTTTTTT
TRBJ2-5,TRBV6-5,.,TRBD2,CASKRAGGRLETQYF,TGTGCCAGCAAACGGGCGGGGGGCCGGCTGGAGACCCAGTACTTC
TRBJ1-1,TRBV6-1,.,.,CASSDRANTEAFF,TGTGCCAGCAGTGACAGGGCGAACACTGAAGCTTTCTTT
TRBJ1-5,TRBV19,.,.,CASSIGGRGNQPQHF,TGTGCCAGTAGTATAGGTGGCAGGGGCAATCAGCCCCAGCATTTT
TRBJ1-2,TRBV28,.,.,CASRTRDGGFYGYTF,TGTGCCAGCAGGACCCGGGACGGGGGGTTCTATGGCTACACCTTC
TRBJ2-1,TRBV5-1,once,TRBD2,CASSLGLAGYNEQFF,TGCGCCAGCAGCTTGGGCCTAGCGGGGTACAATGAGCAGTTCTTC
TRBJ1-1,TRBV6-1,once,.,CASTQNTKNTEAFF,TGTGCCAGCACCCAGAATACAAAGAACACTGAAGCTTTCTTT
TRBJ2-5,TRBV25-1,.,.,CASSAPLRGYQETQYF,TGTGCCAGCAGTGCACCTTTGCGGGGCTACCAAGAGACCCAGTACTTC
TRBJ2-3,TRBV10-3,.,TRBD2,CATGLAGEGDTQYF,TGTGCCACGGGACTAGCGGGGGAGGGAGATACGCAGTATTTT
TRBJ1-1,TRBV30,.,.,CAWSVGRGLIRTEAFF,TGTGCCTGGAGTGTGGGCAGGGGTTTAATTCGGACTGAAGCTTTCTTT
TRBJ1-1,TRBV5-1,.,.,CASRAGPGLGDTEAFF,TGCGCCAGCAGGGCGGGACCTGGGTTGGGGGACACTGAAGCTTTCTTT
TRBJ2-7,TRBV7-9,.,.,CASSSPTPGVHEQYF,TGTGCCAGCAGCTCCCCCACGCCAGGGGTCCACGAGCAGTACTTC
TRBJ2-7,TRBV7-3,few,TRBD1,CASSVDRGSYEQYF,TGTGCCAGCAGCGTCGACAGGGGCTCCTACGAGCAGTACTTC
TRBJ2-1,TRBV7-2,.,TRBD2,CASSLRLSGDPRVSNEQFF,TGTGCCAGCAGCTTACGTCTTAGCGGGGATCCGCGGGTTAGCAATGAGCAGTTCTTC
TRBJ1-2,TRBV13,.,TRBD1,CASSGRGTENYGYTF,TGTGCCAGCAGCGGCAGGGGGACTGAGAACTATGGCTACACCTTC
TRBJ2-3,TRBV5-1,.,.,CASSLELVESDGGPELGVDTQYF,TGCGCCAGCAGCTTGGAGTTGGTTGAGTCAGACGGCGGGCCCGAGTTGGGTGTGGATACGCAGTATTTT
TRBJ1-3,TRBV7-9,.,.,CASSPRGQPFSGNTIYF,TGTGCCAGCAGCCCCCGCGGACAGCCATTCTCTGGAAACACCATATATTTT
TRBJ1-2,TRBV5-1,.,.,CASSSTVNYGYTF,TGCGCCAGCAGCTCGACAGTCAACTATGGCTACACCTTC
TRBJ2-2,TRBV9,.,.,CASSVWDILNTGELFF,TGTGCCAGCAGCGTATGGGACATCTTGAACACCGGGGAGCTGTTTTTT
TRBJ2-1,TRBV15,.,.,CATSRDLGQAVHNEQFF,TGTGCCACCAGCAGAGATCTGGGACAAGCGGTACACAATGAGCAGTTCTTC
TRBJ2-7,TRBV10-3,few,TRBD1,CAISRQGAGSYEQYF,TGTGCCATCAGTCGACAGGGGGCGGGATCCTACGAGCAGTACTTC
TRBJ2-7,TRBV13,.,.,CASSLIRETGEQYF,TGTGCCAGCAGCTTGATACGCGAGACGGGCGAGCAGTACTTC
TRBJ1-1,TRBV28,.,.,CASRQGGNTEAFF,TGTGCCAGCAGACAGGGTGGAAACACTGAAGCTTTCTTT
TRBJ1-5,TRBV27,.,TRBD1,CASSLSGTGLNQPQHF,TGTGCCAGCAGTTTATCAGGGACAGGGCTAAATCAGCCCCAGCATTTT
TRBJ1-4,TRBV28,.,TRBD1,CAVRDSNEKLFF,TGTGCCGTCCGGGACAGTAATGAAAAACTGTTTTTT